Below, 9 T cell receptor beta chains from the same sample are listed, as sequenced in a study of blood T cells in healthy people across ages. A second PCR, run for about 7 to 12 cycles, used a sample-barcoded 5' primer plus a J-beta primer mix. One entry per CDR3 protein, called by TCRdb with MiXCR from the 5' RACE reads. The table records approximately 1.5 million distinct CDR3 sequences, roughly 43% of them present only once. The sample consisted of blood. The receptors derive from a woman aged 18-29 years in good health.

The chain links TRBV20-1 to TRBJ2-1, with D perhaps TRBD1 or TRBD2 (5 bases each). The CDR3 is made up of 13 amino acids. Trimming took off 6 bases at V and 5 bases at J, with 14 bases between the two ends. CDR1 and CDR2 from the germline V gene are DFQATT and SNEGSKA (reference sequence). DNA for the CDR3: TGCAGTGCACCGGGACGAACAGACAATGAGCAGTTCTTC. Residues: CSAPGRTDNEQFF.

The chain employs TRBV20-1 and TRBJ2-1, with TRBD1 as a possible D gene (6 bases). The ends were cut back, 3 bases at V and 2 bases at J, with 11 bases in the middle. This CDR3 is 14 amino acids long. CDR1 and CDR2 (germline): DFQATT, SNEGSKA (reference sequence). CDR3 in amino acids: CSASDRITYNEQFF. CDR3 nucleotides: TGCAGTGCTAGCGACAGGATTACCTACAATGAGCAGTTCTTC.

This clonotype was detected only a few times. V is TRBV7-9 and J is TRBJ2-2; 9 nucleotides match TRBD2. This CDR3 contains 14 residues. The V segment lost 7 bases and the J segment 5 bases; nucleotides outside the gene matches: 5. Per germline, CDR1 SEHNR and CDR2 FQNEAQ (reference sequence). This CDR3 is CASNVAGVTGELFF. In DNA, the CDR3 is TGTGCCAGCAATGTAGCGGGAGTAACCGGGGAGCTGTTTTTT.

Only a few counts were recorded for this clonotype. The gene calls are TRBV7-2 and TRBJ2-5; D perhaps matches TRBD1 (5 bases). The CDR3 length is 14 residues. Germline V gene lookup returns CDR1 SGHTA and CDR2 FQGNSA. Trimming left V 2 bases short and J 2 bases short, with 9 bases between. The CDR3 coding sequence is TGTGCCAGCAGCTTATCTTGGACACAAGAGACCCAGTACTTC. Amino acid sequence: CASSLSWTQETQYF.

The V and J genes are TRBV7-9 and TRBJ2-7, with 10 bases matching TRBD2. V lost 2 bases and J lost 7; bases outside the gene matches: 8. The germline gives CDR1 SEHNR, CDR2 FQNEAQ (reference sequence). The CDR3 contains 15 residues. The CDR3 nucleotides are TGTGCCAGCAGCTTACTGTCTAGCGGGAGTTATGAGCAGTACTTC. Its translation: CASSLLSSGSYEQYF.

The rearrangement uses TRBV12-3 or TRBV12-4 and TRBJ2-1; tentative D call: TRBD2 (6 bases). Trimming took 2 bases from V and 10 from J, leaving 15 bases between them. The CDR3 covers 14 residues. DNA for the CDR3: TGTGCCAGCAGTTTATGGGGGGTTACAAAGGAGCAGTTCTTC. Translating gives CASSLWGVTKEQFF.

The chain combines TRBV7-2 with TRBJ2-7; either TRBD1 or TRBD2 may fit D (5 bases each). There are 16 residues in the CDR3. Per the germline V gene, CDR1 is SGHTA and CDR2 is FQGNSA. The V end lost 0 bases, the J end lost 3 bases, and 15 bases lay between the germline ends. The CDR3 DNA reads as TGTGCCAGCAGCTTAGCTTCAGGGACCAGAAACTACGAGCAGTACTTC. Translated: CASSLASGTRNYEQYF.

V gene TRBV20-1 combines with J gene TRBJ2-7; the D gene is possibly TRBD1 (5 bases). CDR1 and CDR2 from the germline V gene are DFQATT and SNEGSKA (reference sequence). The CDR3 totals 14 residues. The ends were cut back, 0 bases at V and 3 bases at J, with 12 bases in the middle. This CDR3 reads CSARDYDRNYEQYF. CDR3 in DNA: TGCAGTGCTAGAGATTACGACAGAAACTACGAGCAGTACTTC.

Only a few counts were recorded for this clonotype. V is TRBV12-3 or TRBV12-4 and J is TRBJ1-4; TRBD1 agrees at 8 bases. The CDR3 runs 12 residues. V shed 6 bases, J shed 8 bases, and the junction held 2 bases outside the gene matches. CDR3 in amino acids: CASSRDREKLFF. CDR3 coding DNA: TGTGCCAGCAGCAGGGACAGGGAAAAACTGTTTTTT.